The rows below give T cell receptor beta chains drawn from one sample of a study of siplizumab effects on memory and regulatory T cells. Profiled with immunoSEQ multiplex PCR; TCRdb holds only in-frame clones, not every one. The table shows 100,000 or so clones, with roughly 94% occurring only once. The material sequenced was Tregs sorted from blood. The receptors here all came from a human donor in good health. CDR3s include the opening cysteine and the closing phenylalanine or tryptophan. A D gene is named only where the DNA matches it firmly. Clone size appears in some rows only: once, few, many, or a class for an expanded clone.

j_gene: TRBJ2-7; v_gene: TRBV5-8; d_gene: .; abundance: .; CDR3nt: TGTGCCAGCAGCTTGCGACGGGGCGCCTACGAGCAGTACTTC; CDR3aa: CASSLRRGAYEQYF
j_gene: TRBJ2-3; v_gene: TRBV28; d_gene: TRBD2; abundance: .; CDR3nt: TGTGCCAGCAGTTTCCTAATGCTTGGGACTAGGACAGATACGCAGTATTTT; CDR3aa: CASSFLMLGTRTDTQYF
j_gene: TRBJ2-2; v_gene: TRBV6-5; d_gene: .; abundance: .; CDR3nt: TGTGCCACCAAAGCTTACGGACAGAACGGGGAGCTGTTTTTT; CDR3aa: CATKAYGQNGELFF
j_gene: TRBJ1-4; v_gene: TRBV14; d_gene: TRBD1; abundance: .; CDR3nt: TGTGCCAGCAGCCAAATAAGAGGGGGCGGTGAAAAACTGTTTTTT; CDR3aa: CASSQIRGGGEKLFF
j_gene: TRBJ1-3; v_gene: TRBV5-1; d_gene: .; abundance: .; CDR3nt: TGCGCCAGCAGCTTAACTACTTCGAATGGAAACACCATATATTTT; CDR3aa: CASSLTTSNGNTIYF
j_gene: TRBJ2-4; v_gene: TRBV18; d_gene: TRBD1; abundance: once; CDR3nt: TGTGCCAGCTCACCCTTCGACAGGGAGGCCAAAAACATTCAGTACTTC; CDR3aa: CASSPFDREAKNIQYF
j_gene: TRBJ2-2; v_gene: TRBV7-9; d_gene: TRBD2; abundance: .; CDR3nt: TGTGCCAGCAGCTTATCCGGGACTAGTGGGACCGGGGAGCTGTTTTTT; CDR3aa: CASSLSGTSGTGELFF
j_gene: TRBJ2-1; v_gene: TRBV5-1; d_gene: .; abundance: .; CDR3nt: TGCGCCAGCAGCCAAAGGACACAGGGTAGGGGTGAGCAGTTCTTC; CDR3aa: CASSQRTQGRGEQFF
j_gene: TRBJ1-3; v_gene: TRBV7-6; d_gene: .; abundance: .; CDR3nt: TGTGCCAGCAGCTTAGAATGGGCAGGGTTCTCTGGAAACACCATATATTTT; CDR3aa: CASSLEWAGFSGNTIYF
j_gene: TRBJ2-7; v_gene: TRBV5-1; d_gene: TRBD2; abundance: .; CDR3nt: TGCGCCAGCAGCTGGAAACCGGGACTAGAGAGCTCCTACGAGCAGTACTTC; CDR3aa: CASSWKPGLESSYEQYF
j_gene: TRBJ2-1; v_gene: TRBV2; d_gene: .; abundance: .; CDR3nt: TGTGCCAGCAATGGGAAACTCTCCTACAATGAGCAGTTCTTC; CDR3aa: CASNGKLSYNEQFF
j_gene: TRBJ1-2; v_gene: TRBV11-2; d_gene: .; abundance: .; CDR3nt: TGTGCCAGCAGCTTAGCGGACAAACTGGGCGGCTACACCTTC; CDR3aa: CASSLADKLGGYTF
j_gene: TRBJ1-6; v_gene: TRBV27; d_gene: .; abundance: .; CDR3nt: TGTGCCAGCAGGATAAGGAGGTATTCACCCCTCCACTTT; CDR3aa: CASRIRRYSPLHF
j_gene: TRBJ2-3; v_gene: TRBV6-6; d_gene: .; abundance: .; CDR3nt: TGTGCCAGCAGACTCAGCGCCGGAAGAGATACGCAGTATTTT; CDR3aa: CASRLSAGRDTQYF
j_gene: TRBJ2-6; v_gene: TRBV19; d_gene: .; abundance: .; CDR3nt: TGTGCCAGTAGTATAGATCGGCAGGGAGCGGTAATCGGGGCCAACGTCCTGACTTTC; CDR3aa: CASSIDRQGAVIGANVLTF
j_gene: TRBJ1-4; v_gene: TRBV6-5; d_gene: .; abundance: .; CDR3nt: TGTGCCAGCAGTTACTCCGGGACCTCTTGGGAAAAACTGTTTTTT; CDR3aa: CASSYSGTSWEKLFF
j_gene: TRBJ1-4; v_gene: TRBV6-5; d_gene: TRBD1; abundance: .; CDR3nt: TGTGCCAGCAGCCGACAGGGAGTTCCTGAAAAACTGTTTTTT; CDR3aa: CASSRQGVPEKLFF
j_gene: TRBJ1-2; v_gene: TRBV2; d_gene: .; abundance: .; CDR3nt: TGTGCCACCCGGGAGAACTATGGCTACACCTTC; CDR3aa: CATRENYGYTF
j_gene: TRBJ1-2; v_gene: TRBV28; d_gene: .; abundance: .; CDR3nt: TGTGCCAGCAGTTTCAGTCAGCAGGGCTACACCTTC; CDR3aa: CASSFSQQGYTF
j_gene: TRBJ2-1; v_gene: TRBV7-2; d_gene: TRBD2; abundance: once; CDR3nt: TGTGCCAGCAGCTTACCCACCGGACTAGCGGGAGGGCCCTACAATGAGCAGTTCTTC; CDR3aa: CASSLPTGLAGGPYNEQFF
j_gene: TRBJ1-1; v_gene: TRBV5-1; d_gene: .; abundance: .; CDR3nt: TGCGCCAGCAGCTTGGATGGGGGGGACACTGAAGCTTTCTTT; CDR3aa: CASSLDGGDTEAFF
j_gene: TRBJ1-6; v_gene: TRBV5-1; d_gene: .; abundance: .; CDR3nt: TGCGCCAGCAGCTTGGGGGCAGATTCACCCCTCCACTTT; CDR3aa: CASSLGADSPLHF
j_gene: TRBJ1-1; v_gene: TRBV29-1; d_gene: .; abundance: .; CDR3nt: TGCAGCGTTGTTGGCAGGGGAAGGACTGAAGCTTTCTTT; CDR3aa: CSVVGRGRTEAFF
j_gene: TRBJ1-5; v_gene: TRBV16; d_gene: TRBD1; abundance: .; CDR3nt: TGTGCCAGCAGCTCGCAGGGGGCGAATCAGCCCCAGCATTTT; CDR3aa: CASSSQGANQPQHF
j_gene: TRBJ1-2; v_gene: TRBV5-1; d_gene: .; abundance: .; CDR3nt: TGCGCCAGCAGCAGAGACAGCCCCTATGGCTACACCTTC; CDR3aa: CASSRDSPYGYTF
j_gene: TRBJ2-5; v_gene: TRBV19; d_gene: TRBD2; abundance: .; CDR3nt: TGTGCCAGTAGTATAGAGGGGGGGAGGAAAGAGACCCAGTACTTC; CDR3aa: CASSIEGGRKETQYF
j_gene: TRBJ1-4; v_gene: TRBV5-1; d_gene: .; abundance: .; CDR3nt: TGCGCCAGCAGCTTCCTAGGACAGATTAATGAAAAACTGTTTTTT; CDR3aa: CASSFLGQINEKLFF
j_gene: TRBJ2-7; v_gene: TRBV11-2; d_gene: .; abundance: .; CDR3nt: TGTGCCAGCAGCCGACACATATCCTACGAGCAGTACTTC; CDR3aa: CASSRHISYEQYF
j_gene: TRBJ2-7; v_gene: TRBV27; d_gene: .; abundance: .; CDR3nt: TGTGCCAGCAGACGGACCGTACTCGCCTACGAGCAGTACTTC; CDR3aa: CASRRTVLAYEQYF
j_gene: TRBJ2-5; v_gene: TRBV6-6; d_gene: TRBD1; abundance: .; CDR3nt: TGTGCCAGCAGACGTACAGGGGAAGAGACCCAGTACTTC; CDR3aa: CASRRTGEETQYF
j_gene: TRBJ1-3; v_gene: TRBV6-6; d_gene: .; abundance: .; CDR3nt: TGTGCCAGCAGTTACTCGGACAGCTCTGGAAACACCATATATTTT; CDR3aa: CASSYSDSSGNTIYF
j_gene: TRBJ1-5; v_gene: TRBV19; d_gene: .; abundance: few; CDR3nt: TGTGCCAGTAGTACCGGGGGACTGATGAATCAGCCCCAGCATTTT; CDR3aa: CASSTGGLMNQPQHF
j_gene: TRBJ1-5; v_gene: TRBV7-8; d_gene: .; abundance: .; CDR3nt: TGTGCCAGCAGCTTAACCACAGGTAATCAGCCCCAGCATTTT; CDR3aa: CASSLTTGNQPQHF
j_gene: TRBJ2-7; v_gene: TRBV4-1; d_gene: TRBD1; abundance: .; CDR3nt: TGCGCCAGCAGCCGAGATCCGGGACAGGGACAACCGATACATTACGAGCAGTACTTC; CDR3aa: CASSRDPGQGQPIHYEQYF
j_gene: TRBJ1-1; v_gene: TRBV28; d_gene: .; abundance: .; CDR3nt: TGTGCCAGCGGCAAGATGAACACTGAAGCTTTCTTT; CDR3aa: CASGKMNTEAFF
j_gene: TRBJ1-1; v_gene: TRBV5-5; d_gene: TRBD1; abundance: once; CDR3nt: TGTGCCAGCAACGACAGGGCGGGGCGATTGAACACTGAAGCTTTCTTT; CDR3aa: CASNDRAGRLNTEAFF
j_gene: TRBJ1-3; v_gene: TRBV30; d_gene: .; abundance: .; CDR3nt: TGTGCCTGGAAACTCGCGTACACCATATATTTT; CDR3aa: CAWKLAYTIYF
j_gene: TRBJ2-1; v_gene: TRBV4-1; d_gene: .; abundance: .; CDR3nt: TGCGCCAGCAGCCAAGATCTTGGGGGCTCTAGCGACCCCAACAATGAGCAGTTCTTC; CDR3aa: CASSQDLGGSSDPNNEQFF
j_gene: TRBJ2-5; v_gene: TRBV7-9; d_gene: .; abundance: .; CDR3nt: TGTGCCAGCAGCTTCGGAGAGACCCAGTACTTC; CDR3aa: CASSFGETQYF
j_gene: TRBJ1-1; v_gene: TRBV7-9; d_gene: TRBD1; abundance: .; CDR3nt: TGTGCCAGCAGCTTAGTGACAGGGAGTGAAGCTTTCTTT; CDR3aa: CASSLVTGSEAFF
j_gene: TRBJ2-3; v_gene: TRBV19; d_gene: .; abundance: .; CDR3nt: TGTGCCAGTAGTATTGGTACAGATACGCAGTATTTT; CDR3aa: CASSIGTDTQYF
j_gene: TRBJ2-7; v_gene: TRBV11-2; d_gene: .; abundance: .; CDR3nt: TGTGCCAGCAGCTTAGTTGCGCGGGAGCAGTACTTC; CDR3aa: CASSLVAREQYF
j_gene: TRBJ2-4; v_gene: TRBV4-2; d_gene: .; abundance: .; CDR3nt: TGTGCCAGCAGCCAAGATTTGGGACGGGGAAACATTCAGTACTTC; CDR3aa: CASSQDLGRGNIQYF
j_gene: TRBJ2-6; v_gene: TRBV27; d_gene: TRBD2; abundance: .; CDR3nt: TGTGCCAGCAGACCCGATCGGGGGGACAACGTCCTGACTTTC; CDR3aa: CASRPDRGDNVLTF
j_gene: TRBJ2-7; v_gene: TRBV6-1; d_gene: TRBD1; abundance: .; CDR3nt: TGTGCCAGCAGGATGACAGGGGGTAACTACGAGCAGTACTTC; CDR3aa: CASRMTGGNYEQYF
j_gene: TRBJ1-1; v_gene: TRBV7-9; d_gene: .; abundance: .; CDR3nt: TGTGCCACCCCGACGCAAACTATGAACACTGAAGCTTTCTTT; CDR3aa: CATPTQTMNTEAFF
j_gene: TRBJ2-5; v_gene: TRBV19; d_gene: .; abundance: .; CDR3nt: TGTGCCAGTACTACCTCACTAAGTCTAGGGGAGACCCAGTACTTC; CDR3aa: CASTTSLSLGETQYF
j_gene: TRBJ2-1; v_gene: TRBV28; d_gene: .; abundance: .; CDR3nt: TGTGCCAGCAGTTTTTTTGGTAGCGGCCCTTACAATGAGCAGTTCTTC; CDR3aa: CASSFFGSGPYNEQFF
j_gene: TRBJ1-5; v_gene: TRBV5-8; d_gene: .; abundance: .; CDR3nt: TGTGCCAGCAGCTTGTCTATAGGCGTTAGCAATCAGCCCCAGCATTTT; CDR3aa: CASSLSIGVSNQPQHF
j_gene: TRBJ2-7; v_gene: TRBV7-2; d_gene: .; abundance: .; CDR3nt: TGTGCCAGCAGCTTTTTGGGGACCCAACATTCCGAGCAGTACTTC; CDR3aa: CASSFLGTQHSEQYF
j_gene: TRBJ1-2; v_gene: TRBV7-3; d_gene: TRBD1; abundance: .; CDR3nt: TGTGCCAGCAGGGGGACAGGACCTAGCGGCTACACCTTC; CDR3aa: CASRGTGPSGYTF
j_gene: TRBJ2-1; v_gene: TRBV30; d_gene: TRBD1; abundance: .; CDR3nt: TGTGCCTGGAGCAGGGACAGCTCCTACAATGAGCAGTTCTTC; CDR3aa: CAWSRDSSYNEQFF